These 7 T cell receptor beta chains share one sample of origin, sequenced in a study of cytomegalovirus exposure and HLA in healthy donors. In the PCR, 60 Vbeta and 13 Jbeta primers were used. Sequencing was performed with immunoSEQ multiplex PCR; in TCRdb, only in-frame clones are kept and a portion is missing. This sample has some 160,000 clones, with around 77% found just once. Material for sequencing was PBMCs. The source of these receptors is a man aged 55 to 69 in good health and CMV-seronegative.

V and J are TRBV28 and TRBJ2-5, with 7 bases fitting TRBD1. The trim removed 4 bases at V and 0 bases at J, leaving 5 bases unmatched. Germline CDR1 and CDR2: MDHEN and SYDVKM. The CDR3 sequence is 15 residues long. In nucleotides, the CDR3 is TGTGCCAGCAGTTCCCGGGACAGACACCAAGAGACCCAGTACTTC. It translates to CASSSRDRHQETQYF.

V usage is TRBV29-1 and J usage is TRBJ2-2, with D possibly being TRBD2 (6 bases). V gave up 4 bases and J gave up 2 bases, with 11 bases separating them. The CDR3 loop spans 14 amino acids. Germline loops: CDR1 SQVTM, CDR2 ANQGSEA. The DNA for the CDR3 is TGCAGCGTTGGGGTGGGAGGCAACACCGGGGAGCTGTTTTTT. Protein: CSVGVGGNTGELFF.

V is TRBV18 and J is TRBJ1-5; 8 nucleotides align to TRBD1. V was clipped by 4 bases and J by 6 bases; unmatched bases: 14. This CDR3 region has 17 residues. CDR1 and CDR2 from the germline V gene are KGHSH and LQKENI. The CDR3 loop is CASSLNPSGGWGQPQHF. Written as DNA, the CDR3 is TGTGCCAGCTCACTTAATCCTTCAGGGGGCTGGGGTCAGCCCCAGCATTTT.

This clone was picked up one time. CDR3 in DNA: TGTGCCAGCAGCCAGCTGGGGGGGAACACCGGGGAGCTGTTTTTT. Residues: CASSQLGGNTGELFF. This chain joins TRBV7-2 and TRBJ2-2, with a tentative D call TRBD2 (6 bases). The germline V gene has CDR1 SGHTA and CDR2 FQGNSA. CDR3 length: 15 residues. Trimming removed 5 bases at V and 1 base at J, with 11 bases between.

The chain employs TRBV5-1 and TRBJ2-7; 7 nucleotides match TRBD1. The V segment lost 4 bases and the J segment 1 base; nucleotides outside the gene matches: 8. Germline CDR1 SGHRS, CDR2 YFSETQ. CDR3 length: 15 amino acids. CDR3 in DNA: TGCGCCAGCAGCCTAGACAGGGCTCGATCCTACGAGCAGTACTTC. Amino acid sequence: CASSLDRARSYEQYF.

CDR3 loop: CASSGLAGGLNSYEQYF. CDR3 nucleotides: TGTGCCAGCAGTGGTTTAGCGGGGGGCTTGAATTCGTACGAGCAGTACTTC. The chain combines TRBV2 with TRBJ2-5; TRBD2 agrees at 10 bases. The DNA end is a closer match to TRBJ2-7, so the J assignment may be wrong. Germline-derived CDR1 and CDR2 are SNHLY and FYNNEI. The CDR3 is 17 amino acids.

DNA of the CDR3: TGTGCCAGCAGTTTAGGGGGCAGATTGAACACTGAAGCTTTCTTT. Translation: CASSLGGRLNTEAFF. V gene TRBV28 combines with J gene TRBJ1-1; TRBD1 might be the D (6 bases). V dropped 2 bases and J dropped 0 bases, with 10 bases sitting between them. Germline V lookup: CDR1 MDHEN, CDR2 SYDVKM. CDR3 size: 15 residues.